A selection of T cell receptor beta chains follows, all from one sample in a study of blood T cell repertoires in COVID-19. TCRdb's table, derived via immunoSEQ multiplex PCR, lists solely in-frame clones and lacks some. The sample yields approximately 250,000 clones, 70% to 90% seen once. Sequencing was performed on peripheral blood. These receptor sequences come from a middle-aged man with acute or convalescent COVID-19. CDR3s leave out the opening cysteine and the closing phenylalanine or tryptophan.

V gene,J gene,CDR3 protein
TRBV7-2,TRBJ2-1,ASSSSPDPGGYEQF
TRBV12-3/TRBV12-4,TRBJ1-1,ASSRTVTEAF
TRBV19,TRBJ1-1,ASIGRDTEAF
TRBV29-1,TRBJ1-1,SVDEQGTEAF
TRBV30,TRBJ2-7,AWSPGGYEQY
TRBV29-1,TRBJ1-2,SVGEGRGYT
TRBV21-1,TRBJ1-2,ASPQGGYT
TRBV6-5,TRBJ1-5,ASSSGDRGFGQPQH
TRBV7-9,TRBJ2-3,ASSLVGQGPDTQY
TRBV27,TRBJ1-5,ASSSAQNSNQPQH
TRBV30,TRBJ1-1,AWSTGTGKNEAF
TRBV28,TRBJ1-2,ASSDRDYGYT
TRBV19,TRBJ2-3,ASVPRDSPADTQY